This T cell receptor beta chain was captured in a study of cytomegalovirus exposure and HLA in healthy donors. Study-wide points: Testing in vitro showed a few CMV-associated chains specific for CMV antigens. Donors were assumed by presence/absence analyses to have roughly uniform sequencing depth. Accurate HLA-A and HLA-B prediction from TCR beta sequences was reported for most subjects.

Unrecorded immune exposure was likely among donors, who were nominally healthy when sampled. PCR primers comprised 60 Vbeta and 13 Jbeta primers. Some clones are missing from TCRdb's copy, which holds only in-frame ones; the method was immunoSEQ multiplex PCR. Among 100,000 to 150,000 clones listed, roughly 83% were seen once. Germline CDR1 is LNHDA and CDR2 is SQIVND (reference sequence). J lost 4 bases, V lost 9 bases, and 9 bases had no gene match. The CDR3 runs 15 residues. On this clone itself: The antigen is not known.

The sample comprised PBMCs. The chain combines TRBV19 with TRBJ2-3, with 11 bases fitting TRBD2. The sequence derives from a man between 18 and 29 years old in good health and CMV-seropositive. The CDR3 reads CASKIAGGPSDTQYF. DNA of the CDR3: TGTGCCAGCAAAATAGCGGGGGGGCCCTCAGATACGCAGTATTTT.